The source of this T cell receptor beta chain is a study of Graves' ophthalmopathy and Graves' hyperthyroidism. Study details: There was a collection of peripheral blood at initial diagnosis, before any treatment.

This clonotype was counted at least ten times. RNA transcripts yielded amplified TCR beta CDR3 regions. The authors performed first-round RT-PCR with HTBI primers and then a second-round multiplex PCR. MiXCR, applied by TCRdb to the multiplex PCR reads, yields one record per CDR3 protein. Counted here are about 660,000 distinct CDR3 sequences, over 40% occurring once; the ten biggest clones make up about 3.3%. Moderate-to-severe activity, CAS at least 3, NOSPECS at least 4 and duration under 3 months characterized donors with ophthalmopathy. The study excluded patients with other autoimmune diseases, uncontrolled infections, pregnancy or lactation. The source of this sequence is an adult man with Graves' ophthalmopathy. Specimen: peripheral blood.

The CDR3 sequence: CSVSRSDGYTF. As DNA, the CDR3 is TGCAGCGTCTCCCGTTCGGATGGCTACACCTTC. The chain has TRBV29-1 and TRBJ1-2, with D uncertain. The germline gives CDR1 SQVTM, CDR2 ANQGSEA. The germline V and J ends were trimmed by 6 bases and 6 bases, with 11 bases remaining between them. The CDR3 is made up of 11 amino acids.